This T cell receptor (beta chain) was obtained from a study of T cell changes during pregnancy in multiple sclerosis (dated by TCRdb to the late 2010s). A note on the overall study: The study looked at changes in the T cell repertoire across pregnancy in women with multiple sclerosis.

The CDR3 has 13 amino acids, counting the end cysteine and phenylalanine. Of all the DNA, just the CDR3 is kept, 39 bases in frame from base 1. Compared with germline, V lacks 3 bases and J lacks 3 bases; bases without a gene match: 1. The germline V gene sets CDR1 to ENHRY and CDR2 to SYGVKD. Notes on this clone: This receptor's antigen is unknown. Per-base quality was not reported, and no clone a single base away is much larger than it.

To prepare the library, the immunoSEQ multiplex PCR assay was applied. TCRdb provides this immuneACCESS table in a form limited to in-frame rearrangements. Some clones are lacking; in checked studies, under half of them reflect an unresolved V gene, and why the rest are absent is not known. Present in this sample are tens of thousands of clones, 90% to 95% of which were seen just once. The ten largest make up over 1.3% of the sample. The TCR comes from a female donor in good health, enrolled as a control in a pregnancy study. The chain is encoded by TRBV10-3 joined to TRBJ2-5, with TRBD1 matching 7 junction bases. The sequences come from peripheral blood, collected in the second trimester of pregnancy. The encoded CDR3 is CAISETGEETQYF. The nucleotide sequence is TGTGCCATCAGTGAAACAGGGGAAGAGACCCAGTACTTC.